In its sample, the clone carrying this T cell receptor (beta chain) was seen many times. TCRdb re-called the 5' RACE reads with MiXCR, one entry per CDR3 protein. The repertoire holds roughly 230,000 distinct CDR3 sequences, with roughly a tenth as singletons. The germline V and J ends were trimmed by 5 bases and 5 bases, with 18 bases remaining between them. The length of the CDR3 is 14 residues. Germline assignment: CDR1 DFQATT and CDR2 SNEGSKA (reference sequence). This sample stems from a study of CD8 T cells in ankylosing spondylitis. The chain combines TRBV20-1 with TRBJ1-1; D gene uncertain. The TCR comes from a male donor with ankylosing spondylitis or in good health (not recorded which). The material sequenced was blood, either unsorted or a sorted T cell fraction (not recorded which). The DNA for the CDR3 is TGCAGTGCTCCCGACCTCTCGGGAGGGACTGAAGCTTTCTTT. Its translation: CSAPDLSGGTEAFF.